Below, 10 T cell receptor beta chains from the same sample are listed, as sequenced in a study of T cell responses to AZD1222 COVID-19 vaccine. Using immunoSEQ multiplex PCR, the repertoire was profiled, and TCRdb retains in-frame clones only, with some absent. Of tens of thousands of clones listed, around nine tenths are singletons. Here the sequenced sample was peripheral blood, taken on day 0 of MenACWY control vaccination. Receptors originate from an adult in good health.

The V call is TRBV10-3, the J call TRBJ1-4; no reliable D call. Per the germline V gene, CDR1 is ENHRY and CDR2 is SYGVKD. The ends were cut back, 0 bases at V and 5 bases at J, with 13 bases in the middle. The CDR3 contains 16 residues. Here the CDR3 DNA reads TGTGCCATCAGTGAGTCGCGAGGACGGAAGAATGAAAAACTGTTTTTT. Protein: CAISESRGRKNEKLFF.

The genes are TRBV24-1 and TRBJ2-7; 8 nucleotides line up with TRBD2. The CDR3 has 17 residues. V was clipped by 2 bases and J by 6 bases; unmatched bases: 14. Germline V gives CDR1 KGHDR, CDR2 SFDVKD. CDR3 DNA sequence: TGTGCCACCAGTGATTCGCCGGGCCGGGAGGGGTTTCCCGAGCAGTACTTC. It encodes CATSDSPGREGFPEQYF.

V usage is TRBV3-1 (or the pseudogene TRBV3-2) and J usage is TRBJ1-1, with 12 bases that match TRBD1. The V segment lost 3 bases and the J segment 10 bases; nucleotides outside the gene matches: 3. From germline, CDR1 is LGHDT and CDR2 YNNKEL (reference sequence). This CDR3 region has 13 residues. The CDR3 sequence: CASSHGDRGPAFF. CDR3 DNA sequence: TGTGCCAGCAGCCATGGGGACAGGGGGCCAGCTTTCTTT.

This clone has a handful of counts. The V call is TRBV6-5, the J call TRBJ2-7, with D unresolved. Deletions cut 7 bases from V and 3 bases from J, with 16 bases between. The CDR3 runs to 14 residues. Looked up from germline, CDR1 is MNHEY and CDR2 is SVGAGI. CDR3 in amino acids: CASTGSPPRYEQYF. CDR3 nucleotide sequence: TGTGCCAGCACCGGTAGCCCTCCACGCTACGAGCAGTACTTC.

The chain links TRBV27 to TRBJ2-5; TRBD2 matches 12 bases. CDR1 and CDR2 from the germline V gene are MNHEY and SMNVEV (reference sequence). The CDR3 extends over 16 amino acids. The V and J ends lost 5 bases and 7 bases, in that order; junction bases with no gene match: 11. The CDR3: CASSPRLAGAVGTQYF. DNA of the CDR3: TGTGCCAGCAGTCCCAGACTAGCGGGGGCTGTTGGGACCCAGTACTTC.

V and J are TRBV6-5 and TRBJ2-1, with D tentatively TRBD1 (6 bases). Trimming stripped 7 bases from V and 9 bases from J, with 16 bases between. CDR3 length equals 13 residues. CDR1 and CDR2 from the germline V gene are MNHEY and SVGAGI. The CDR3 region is CASTGTLGPEQFF. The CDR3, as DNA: TGTGCCAGCACCGGGACACTCGGGCCTGAGCAGTTCTTC.

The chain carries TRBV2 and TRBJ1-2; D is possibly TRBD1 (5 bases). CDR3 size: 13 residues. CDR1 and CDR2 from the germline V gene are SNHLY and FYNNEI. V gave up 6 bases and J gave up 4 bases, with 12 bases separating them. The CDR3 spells CASRGPRGYGYTF. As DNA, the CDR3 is TGTGCCAGCAGGGGGCCAAGGGGCTATGGCTACACCTTC.

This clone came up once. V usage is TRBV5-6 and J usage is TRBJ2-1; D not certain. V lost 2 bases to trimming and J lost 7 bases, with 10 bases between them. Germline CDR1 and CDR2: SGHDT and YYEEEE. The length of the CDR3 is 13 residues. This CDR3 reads CASSFVDRNEQFF. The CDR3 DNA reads TGTGCCAGCAGCTTCGTTGATAGGAATGAGCAGTTCTTC. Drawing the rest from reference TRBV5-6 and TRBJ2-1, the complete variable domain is DAGVTQSPTHLIKTRGQQVTLRCSPKSGHDTVSWYQQALGQGPQFIFQYYEEEERQRGNFPDRFSGHQFPNYSSELNVNALLLGDSALYLCASSFVDRNEQFFGPGTRLTVL.

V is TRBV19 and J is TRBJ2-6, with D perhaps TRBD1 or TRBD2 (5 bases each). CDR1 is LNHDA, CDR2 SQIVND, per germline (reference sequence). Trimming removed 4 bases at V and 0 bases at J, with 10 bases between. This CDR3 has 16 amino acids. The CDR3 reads CASSNKGPSGANVLTF. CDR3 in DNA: TGTGCCAGTAGTAATAAGGGACCCTCTGGGGCCAACGTCCTGACTTTC.

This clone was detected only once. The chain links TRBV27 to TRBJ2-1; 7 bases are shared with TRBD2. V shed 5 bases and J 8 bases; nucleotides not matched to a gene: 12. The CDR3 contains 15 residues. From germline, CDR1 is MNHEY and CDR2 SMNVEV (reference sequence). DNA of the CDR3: TGTGCCAGCAGTCCAGGGACTAATGGGAGGGATGAGCAGTTCTTC. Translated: CASSPGTNGRDEQFF.